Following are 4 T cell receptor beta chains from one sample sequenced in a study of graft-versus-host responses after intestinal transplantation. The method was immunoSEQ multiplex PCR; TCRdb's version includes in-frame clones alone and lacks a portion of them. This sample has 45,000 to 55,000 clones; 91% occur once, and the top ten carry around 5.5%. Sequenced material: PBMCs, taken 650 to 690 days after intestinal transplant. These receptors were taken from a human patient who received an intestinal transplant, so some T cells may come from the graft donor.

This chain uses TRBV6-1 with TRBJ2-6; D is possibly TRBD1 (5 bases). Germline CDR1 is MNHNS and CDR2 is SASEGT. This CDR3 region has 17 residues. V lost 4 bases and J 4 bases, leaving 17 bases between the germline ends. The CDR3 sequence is CASSAVMGLGGANVLTF. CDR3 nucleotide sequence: TGTGCCAGCAGTGCCGTGATGGGGCTCGGCGGGGCCAACGTCCTGACTTTC.

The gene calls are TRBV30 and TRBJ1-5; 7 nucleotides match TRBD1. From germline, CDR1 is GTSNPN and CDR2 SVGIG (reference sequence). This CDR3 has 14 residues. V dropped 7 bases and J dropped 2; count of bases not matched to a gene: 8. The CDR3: CAYTRGGGNQPQHF. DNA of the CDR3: TGTGCCTACACCAGGGGGGGAGGCAATCAGCCCCAGCATTTT.

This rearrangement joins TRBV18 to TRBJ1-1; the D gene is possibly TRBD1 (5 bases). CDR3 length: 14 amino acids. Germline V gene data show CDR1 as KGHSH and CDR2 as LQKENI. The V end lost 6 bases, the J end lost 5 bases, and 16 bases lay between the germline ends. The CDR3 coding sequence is TGTGCCAGCTCTCAACGCGGGGCGGGTACTGAAGCTTTCTTT. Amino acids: CASSQRGAGTEAFF. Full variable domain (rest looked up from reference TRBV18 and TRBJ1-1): NAGVMQNPRHLVRRRGQEARLRCSPMKGHSHVYWYRQLPEEGLKFMVYLQKENIIDESGMPKERFSAEFPKEGPSILRIQQVVRGDSAAYFCASSQRGAGTEAFFGQGTRLTVV.

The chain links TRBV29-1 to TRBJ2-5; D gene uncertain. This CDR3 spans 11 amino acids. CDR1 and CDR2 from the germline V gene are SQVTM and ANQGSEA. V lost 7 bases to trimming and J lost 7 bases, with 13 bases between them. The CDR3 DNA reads TGCAGCGCTGCGGCCTCGGGGACCCAGTACTTC. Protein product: CSAAASGTQYF.